This T cell receptor beta chain was obtained from a study of T-cell memory formation after mild COVID-19. A few counts support this clonotype. Its antigen is currently unknown. The CDR3 spans 16 residues. The trim removed 1 base at V and 2 bases at J, leaving 5 bases unmatched. Study-wide results and caveats: CD4+ contracting clones were found mainly in CM and EM, and CD8+ ones in EMRA. Day 15 to 85 contracting clones showed balanced CD4/CD8; day 15 to 37 expanders favored CD4+.

After 5'RACE with constant-segment primers, TCR alpha and TCR beta cDNA libraries carrying sample barcodes and UMIs were obtained. TCRdb re-derived calls from the 5' RACE reads in MiXCR, one entry per CDR3 protein. Among approximately 150,000 distinct CDR3 sequences listed, about 6% were seen once. The receptor was isolated from an adult woman who had mild COVID-19 (a few samples of this study predate the infection). Cell type and time point are not known. Sequenced material: PBMCs or a T cell subset sorted from them (not recorded which). The chain joins TRBV23-1 to TRBJ2-3; 8 positions agree with TRBD1. TRBV23-1 is an open reading frame, and its role is uncertain. The CDR3 sequence is CASSQFETGDTDTQYF. CDR3 DNA sequence: TGCGCCAGCAGTCAATTTGAGACAGGGGACACAGATACGCAGTATTTT.